This TCR beta chain was obtained from a study of response to subunit inactivated influenza vaccine. Using its own MiXCR run on the RT-PCR reads, TCRdb lists one record per CDR3 protein. The table records about 700,000 distinct CDR3 sequences, less than 15% of them present only once. This clonotype has ten or more counts. The antigen is unknown. CDR1 is MGHDK and CDR2 is SYGVNS in the germline V gene. This CDR3 spans 16 amino acids. The germline V and J ends were trimmed by 5 bases and 3 bases, with 16 bases remaining between them. General study results and limits: Authors suggested that a seasonal influenza vaccination recruits few new T cells each time.

The chain has TRBV25-1 and TRBJ2-2; D is unresolved. The TCR comes from a man in his fifties or sixties who received an inactivated influenza vaccine. The source material was PBMCs from blood, sampled less than 15 days before vaccination. CDR3 DNA: TGTGCCAGCAGTAGAGAGGCAACGGGCGACACCGGGGAGCTGTTTTTT. Translating gives CASSREATGDTGELFF.